This T cell receptor beta chain was recovered during a study of OX40 agonist ivuxolimab in advanced cancers. In the study overall: Those treated in dose escalation had hepatocellular carcinoma, melanoma, renal cell cancer or head and neck cancer. Partial responses were observed in three patients, of whom one had hepatocellular carcinoma and two had cutaneous melanoma.

The CDR3 extends over 15 amino acids. CDR1 is LNHDA, CDR2 SQIVND, per germline (reference sequence). The V and J ends lost 6 bases and 3 bases, in that order; junction bases with no gene match: 7. Produced via immunoSEQ multiplex PCR; TCRdb's table is partial and in-frame only. Of 70,000 to 95,000 clones in the sample, about 90% were seen once. Systemic immunosuppression or a history of autoimmune disease excluded patients. Blood got drawn at baseline, again on cycle 4 day 1, and then on cycle 7 day 1. The sequence came from an adult with an advanced solid tumor such as melanoma, head and neck, liver or kidney cancer. The specimen comprised CD4+ or CD8+ T cells sorted from blood, sampled in a trial of the OX40 agonist ivuxolimab. The chain carries TRBV19 and TRBJ1-5; 8 bases match TRBD1. CDR3 in DNA: TGTGCCAGTAGCCGGACAGGGATCGACAATCAGCCCCAGCATTTT. Its translation is CASSRTGIDNQPQHF.